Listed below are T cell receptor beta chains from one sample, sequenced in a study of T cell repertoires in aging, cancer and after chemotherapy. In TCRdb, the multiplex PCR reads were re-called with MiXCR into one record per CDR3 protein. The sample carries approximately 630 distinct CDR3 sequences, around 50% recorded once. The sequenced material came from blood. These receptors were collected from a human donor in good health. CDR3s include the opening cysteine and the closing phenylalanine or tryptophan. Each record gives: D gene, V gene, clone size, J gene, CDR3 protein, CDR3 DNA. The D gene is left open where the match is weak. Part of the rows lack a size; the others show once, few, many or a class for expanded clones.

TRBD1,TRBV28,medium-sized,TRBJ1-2,CASRQGSANYGYTF,TGTGCCAGCCGACAGGGATCAGCTAACTATGGCTACACCTTC
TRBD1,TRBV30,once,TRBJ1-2,CAGNEGQGEYGYTF,TGTGCCGGAAATGAGGGACAGGGGGAATATGGCTACACCTTC
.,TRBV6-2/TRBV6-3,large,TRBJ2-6,CASSRNKIEGSGANVLTF,TGTGCCAGCAGTCGAAACAAGATCGAGGGCTCTGGGGCCAACGTCCTGACTTTC
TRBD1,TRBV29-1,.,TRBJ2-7,CSVGGDSTSYEQYF,TGCAGCGTTGGAGGGGACAGCACCTCCTACGAGCAGTACTTC
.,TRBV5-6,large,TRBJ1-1,CASSLVVSHEAFF,TGTGCCAGCAGCTTGGTGGTGAGTCATGAAGCTTTCTTT
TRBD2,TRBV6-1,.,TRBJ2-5,CASSFLPGGAQYF,TGTGCCAGCAGTTTCCTCCCCGGGGGGGCCCAGTACTTC
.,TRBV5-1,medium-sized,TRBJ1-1,CASSFGGGNTEAFF,TGCGCCAGCAGCTTTGGTGGAGGGAACACTGAAGCTTTCTTT
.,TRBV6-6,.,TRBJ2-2,CASSYQQGEAGELFF,TGTGCCAGCAGTTACCAACAGGGTGAGGCCGGGGAGCTGTTTTTT
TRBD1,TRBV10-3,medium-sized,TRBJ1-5,CAISEGTGGGQPQHF,TGTGCCATCAGTGAAGGGACAGGGGGCGGACAGCCCCAGCATTTT
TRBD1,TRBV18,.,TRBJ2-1,CASSPGTGGYNEQFF,TGTGCCAGCTCACCAGGGACAGGGGGCTACAATGAGCAGTTCTTC
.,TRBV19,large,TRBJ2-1,CASHAGSYNEQFF,TGTGCCAGTCACGCGGGCTCCTACAATGAGCAGTTCTTC
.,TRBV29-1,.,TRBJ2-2,CSVVFSEAGELFF,TGCAGCGTTGTCTTCAGCGAGGCCGGGGAGCTGTTTTTT
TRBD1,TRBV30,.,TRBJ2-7,CAWLTGVEQYF,TGTGCCTGGCTAACAGGGGTTGAGCAGTACTTC
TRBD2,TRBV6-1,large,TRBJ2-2,CASSPRATSGRPGELFF,TGTGCCAGCAGTCCAAGAGCGACTAGCGGGAGACCCGGGGAGCTGTTTTTT
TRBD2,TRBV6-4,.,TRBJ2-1,CASSQTSGPNNEQFF,TGTGCCAGCTCCCAAACTAGCGGGCCGAACAATGAGCAGTTCTTC
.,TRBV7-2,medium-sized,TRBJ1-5,CASSQDSTGTQPQHF,TGTGCCAGCAGCCAGGACAGCACTGGCACTCAGCCCCAGCATTTT
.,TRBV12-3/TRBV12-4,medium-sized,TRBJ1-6,CASSSGLQRPLHF,TGTGCCAGCAGCTCCGGGCTACAGAGGCCCCTCCACTTT
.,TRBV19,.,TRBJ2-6,CASSMVVSGANVLTF,TGTGCCAGTAGTATGGTAGTCTCTGGGGCCAACGTCCTGACTTTC
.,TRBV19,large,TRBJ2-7,CASSIGGGNYEQYF,TGTGCCAGTAGTATAGGTGGAGGAAACTACGAGCAGTACTTC
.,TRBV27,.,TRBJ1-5,CASSGSFNQPQHF,TGTGCCAGCAGTGGGTCGTTCAATCAGCCCCAGCATTTT
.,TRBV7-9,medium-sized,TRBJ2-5,CASSLAGAETQYF,TGTGCCAGCAGCTTAGCAGGGGCCGAGACCCAGTACTTC
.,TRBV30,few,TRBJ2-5,CAWIGTETQYF,TGTGCCTGGATTGGGACAGAGACCCAGTACTTC
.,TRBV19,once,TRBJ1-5,CASSPRNTNQPQHF,TGTGCCAGTAGCCCACGGAATACGAATCAGCCCCAGCATTTT
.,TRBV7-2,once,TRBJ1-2,CASSLELADYGYTF,TGTGCCAGCAGCTTAGAGCTGGCTGACTATGGCTACACCTTC
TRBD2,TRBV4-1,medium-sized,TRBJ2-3,CASSQTTSGRAYTQYF,TGCGCCAGCAGCCAGACCACTAGCGGGAGGGCATATACGCAGTATTTT
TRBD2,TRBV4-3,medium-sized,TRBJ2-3,CASSQVIAGGRADTQYF,TGCGCCAGCAGCCAGGTCATAGCGGGGGGGCGGGCAGATACGCAGTATTTT
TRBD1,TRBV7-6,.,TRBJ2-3,CASSLDPGQTDTQYF,TGTGCCAGCAGCTTAGACCCGGGACAGACAGATACGCAGTATTTT
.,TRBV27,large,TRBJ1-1,CASRVLAGNTEAFF,TGTGCCAGCAGGGTCTTGGCCGGCAACACTGAAGCTTTCTTT
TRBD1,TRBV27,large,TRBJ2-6,CASSPPRRDRFGANVLTF,TGTGCCAGCAGTCCACCCCGCCGGGACAGGTTTGGGGCCAACGTCCTGACTTTC
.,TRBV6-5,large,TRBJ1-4,CASRRVGGARDEKLFF,TGTGCCAGCAGGCGCGTGGGGGGGGCGCGAGATGAAAAACTGTTTTTT
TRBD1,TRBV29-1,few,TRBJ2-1,CSVDRPHNEQFF,TGCAGCGTGGACAGGCCTCACAATGAGCAGTTCTTC
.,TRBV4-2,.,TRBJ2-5,CASSQETGGNQDTQYF,TGTGCCAGCAGCCAAGAGACTGGGGGGAACCAAGACACCCAGTACTTT
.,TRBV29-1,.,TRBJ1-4,CSVQGQPTNEKLFF,TGCAGCGTTCAAGGTCAGCCAACTAATGAAAAACTGTTTTTT
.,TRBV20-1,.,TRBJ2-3,CSARDGSVADTQYF,TGCAGTGCTAGAGACGGGAGTGTCGCAGATACGCAGTATTTT
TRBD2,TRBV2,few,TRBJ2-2,CASSERWTSERLFF,TGTGCCAGCAGTGAACGTTGGACTAGCGAAAGGCTGTTTTTT
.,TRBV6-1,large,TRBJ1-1,CASSPAAGNTEAFF,TGTGCCAGCAGTCCCGCGGCAGGGAACACTGAAGCTTTCTTT
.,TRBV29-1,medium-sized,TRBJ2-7,CSGGGATIRNEQYF,TGCAGCGGGGGGGGGGCAACTATAAGGAACGAGCAGTACTTC
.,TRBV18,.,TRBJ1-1,CASSPLSRGAVTEAFF,TGTGCCAGCTCACCACTTTCGAGGGGGGCTGTCACTGAAGCTTTCTTT
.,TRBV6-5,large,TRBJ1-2,CASSYVSNYGYTF,TGTGCCAGCAGTTACGTCTCTAACTATGGCTACACCTTC
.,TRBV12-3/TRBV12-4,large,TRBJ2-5,CASSFGAPAAQYF,TGTGCCAGCAGTTTTGGTGCCCCTGCGGCCCAGTACTTC
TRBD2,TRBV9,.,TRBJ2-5,CASSIGLAGGETQYF,TGTGCCAGCAGCATAGGACTAGCGGGAGGAGAGACCCAGTACTTC
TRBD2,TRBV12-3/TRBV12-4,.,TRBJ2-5,CASRLAGGQETQYF,TGTGCCAGCAGACTAGCGGGGGGGCAAGAGACCCAGTACTTC
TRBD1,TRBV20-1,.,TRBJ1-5,CSATRTGGLNQPQHF,TGCAGTGCTACCAGGACAGGGGGCTTGAATCAGCCCCAGCATTTT
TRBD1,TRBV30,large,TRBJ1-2,CAWNRRDRGVNGYTF,TGTGCCTGGAACCGCCGGGACAGGGGGGTAAATGGCTACACCTTC
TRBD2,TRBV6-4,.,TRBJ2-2,CASSDRSGDTGELFF,TGTGCCAGCAGTGACCGGAGCGGGGACACCGGGGAGCTGTTTTTT
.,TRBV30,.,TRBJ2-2,CAWSTGGAVTGQLYF,TGTGCCTGGAGTACTGGGGGGGCAGTCACCGGGCAGCTCTACTTT
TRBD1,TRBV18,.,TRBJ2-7,CASSPAGTGAIYEQYF,TGTGCCAGCTCACCGGCCGGGACAGGGGCCATCTACGAGCAGTACTTC
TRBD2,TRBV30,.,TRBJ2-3,CAWSVGAGVRIDTQYF,TGTGCCTGGAGTGTAGGTGCGGGGGTAAGAATAGATACGCAGTATTTT
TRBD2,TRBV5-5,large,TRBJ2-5,CASSPAPTSGGQETQYF,TGTGCCAGCAGCCCAGCCCCTACTAGCGGGGGACAAGAGACCCAGTACTTC